This entry is about one TCR beta chain. Its antigen is still unknown. This sample was included in a study of cytomegalovirus exposure and HLA in healthy donors. Study-wide context: From HLA-typed donors, an early data release held about 92 million unique TCRs.

This PCR relied on a set of 60 Vbeta primers and 13 Jbeta primers. Sequencing used immunoSEQ multiplex PCR; TCRdb keeps in-frame clones, though not all of them. Among about 130,000 clones listed, about four fifths were seen once. General study points: Earlier findings revealed that most TCR beta V segments proved productive either about 87% or about 30% of the time. Indistinguishable V segments such as TRBV6-2 and TRBV6-3 were excluded.

CDR3 length: 15 amino acids. Looked up from germline, CDR1 is SGHTA and CDR2 is FQGNSA. Trimming cost V 5 bases and J 0 bases, with 10 bases left between them. Sequenced input: PBMCs. This receptor was obtained from a young man in good health and CMV-seronegative. V is TRBV7-2 and J is TRBJ2-2; D gene uncertain. CDR3 DNA: TGTGCCAGCAGCCGGAGACGGACGAACACCGGGGAGCTGTTTTTT. It codes for CASSRRRTNTGELFF.